The 26 T cell receptor beta chains below were found in one sample sequenced in a study of shared clonotypes between healthy human individuals (dated by TCRdb to 2018 to 2021). The library was generated by the immunoSEQ multiplex PCR assay. TCRdb retrieved this table from immuneACCESS and kept in-frame rearrangements only. Not all clones are present; in checked studies, unresolved V genes account for under half, and no reason is known for the remainder. The sample contains roughly 500,000 clones, less than 80% of them found a single time. The biggest ten clones account for 10% to 15% of the sample. Input material: PBMCs. The receptors were gathered from a woman aged 40 to 49 in good health. Some clones in this sample may be carry-over from other donors' samples.

This chain connects TRBV13 to TRBJ1-1; D unclear. The V gene's germline CDR1 is PRHDT and CDR2 FYEKMQ (reference sequence). The CDR3 is 14 amino acids. The ends were cut back, 5 bases at V and 7 bases at J, with 17 bases in the middle. This chain's CDR3 is CASSPYSDGFEAFF. The CDR3, as DNA: TGTGCCAGCAGCCCTTACTCGGACGGATTTGAAGCTTTCTTT.

In its sample, this clone was seen many times. This chain links TRBV7-3 with TRBJ2-1, with D uncertain. Germline V gene data show CDR1 as SGHTA and CDR2 as FQGTGA. The V gene lost 5 bases and the J gene lost 4 bases, with 15 bases spanning the gap. The CDR3 consists of 15 residues. In DNA form, the CDR3 reads TGTGCCAGCAGCCCCGTCGTGGGAAAGTACAATGAGCAGTTCTTC. This gives the protein CASSPVVGKYNEQFF.

The chain links TRBV14 to TRBJ2-3; 9 bases fit TRBD1. CDR3 length equals 15 residues. V trimming: 4 bases; J trimming: 2 bases; junction bases outside the gene matches: 4. Looked up from germline, CDR1 is SGHDN and CDR2 is FVKESK. The chain's CDR3 is CASSRRDRVTDTQYF. CDR3 sequence (DNA): TGTGCCAGCAGCCGCCGGGACAGGGTCACAGATACGCAGTATTTT.

Concerning this clone itself: The same CDR3 is also encoded by other DNA sequences in this sample. The rearrangement joins TRBV30 to TRBJ2-5, with no clear D. The CDR3 has 11 amino acids. The ends were cut back, 0 bases at V and 4 bases at J, with 3 bases in the middle. CDR1 and CDR2 (germline): GTSNPN, SVGIG (reference sequence). As DNA, the CDR3 is TGTGCCTGGAGTGTAGCAGAGACCCAGTACTTC. It encodes CAWSVAETQYF.

This chain links TRBV5-1 with TRBJ2-3, with D possibly matching TRBD1 (5 bases). The CDR3 length is 14 residues. Trimming cost V 6 bases and J 2 bases, with 13 bases left between them. Germline-derived CDR1 and CDR2 are SGHRS and YFSETQ. CDR3 sequence: CASTMLTATDTQYF. CDR3 coding DNA: TGCGCCAGCACCATGTTGACAGCCACAGATACGCAGTATTTT.

The J gene is TRBJ2-5, the V gene TRBV10-2; TRBD2 matches 12 bases. CDR3 size: 14 residues. Germline lookup yields CDR1 WSHSY and CDR2 SAAADI. J was trimmed by 5 bases and V by 4 bases; bases with no gene match: 2. The CDR3, as DNA: TGCGCCAGCAGTGGACTAGCGGGAGTGGAGACCCAGTACTTC. Protein product: CASSGLAGVETQYF.

The J gene is TRBJ2-7, the V gene TRBV6-5; 7 bases map to TRBD1. The CDR3 covers 14 residues. V gave up 5 bases and J gave up 5 bases; unmatched junction bases: 9. Germline-derived CDR1 and CDR2 are MNHEY and SVGAGI. CDR3 in DNA: TGTGCCAGCAGTCTACGAACAGGGGTAAACGAGCAGTACTTC. It is translated as CASSLRTGVNEQYF.

This clone was seen once. V usage is TRBV4-2 and J usage is TRBJ2-3; TRBD2 aligns across 8 bases. The CDR3 extends over 15 amino acids. After removal of 2 bases from V and 3 bases from J, the junction contained 4 bases not matched to a gene. In germline, CDR1 is LGHNA, CDR2 YNFKEQ. CDR3 sequence (DNA): TGTGCCAGCAGCCAACAGCGGGAGTGGACAGATACGCAGTATTTT. Protein: CASSQQREWTDTQYF.

This clone was seen a handful of times. The chain links TRBV28 to TRBJ2-1; TRBD1 agrees at 7 bases. CDR1 MDHEN and CDR2 SYDVKM come from the germline V gene. CDR3 length equals 14 residues. Trimming at V came to 10 bases and at J to 2 bases, leaving 8 bases not matched to a gene. The CDR3 coding sequence is TGTGCCACCACAGGGGTTCGGGCCTACAATGAGCAGTTCTTC. As protein: CATTGVRAYNEQFF.

In its sample, this clone was seen many times. The sample holds other DNA sequences that translate to the same CDR3. Here the CDR3 DNA reads TGCAGCGCCGAACAGGAGACCACTGAAGCTTTCTTT. Translating it yields CSAEQETTEAFF. The chain uses TRBV29-1 and TRBJ1-1, with D possibly being TRBD1 (5 bases). Trimming left V 7 bases short and J 4 bases short, with 13 bases between. The CDR3 totals 12 residues. CDR1 is SQVTM, CDR2 ANQGSEA, per germline.

As for this clone: Sequence at one end of the junction differs from germline and may be a read error. The chain carries TRBV11-2 and TRBJ1-2; D uncertain. Per germline, CDR1 SGHAT and CDR2 FQNNGV. The CDR3 extends over 12 amino acids. Here the CDR3 reads CAGSSPGVGYTF. The CDR3 DNA reads as TGTGCCGGCAGCAGCCCCGGTGTGGGCTACACCTTC.

This sequence joins TRBV6-5 and TRBJ1-4, with unresolved D. The CDR3 spans 14 residues. Trimming shortened V by 8 bases and J by 0 bases, and 10 bases separated the two germline ends. Germline-derived CDR1 and CDR2 are MNHEY and SVGAGI. The chain's CDR3 is CASRKEATNEKLFF. The CDR3 region has the DNA TGTGCCAGCCGTAAGGAAGCAACTAATGAAAAACTGTTTTTT.

V is TRBV28 and J is TRBJ1-1, with TRBD1 matching over 9 bases. Trimming at V came to 8 bases and at J to 4 bases, leaving 8 bases not matched to a gene. The CDR3 spans 14 residues. CDR1 MDHEN and CDR2 SYDVKM come from the germline V gene. For the CDR3, the DNA is TGTGCCAGCTCCCGGGACAGGGAGGTCACTGAAGCTTTCTTT. Translated, it gives CASSRDREVTEAFF. The full variable domain, its missing parts supplied by reference TRBV28 and TRBJ1-1, is DVKVTQSSRYLVKRTGEKVFLECVQDMDHENMFWYRQDPGLGLRLIYFSYDVKMKEKGDIPEGYSVSREKKERFSLILESASTNQTSMYLCASSRDREVTEAFFGQGTRLTVV.

This clone was recorded once. The CDR3 nucleotides are TGCGCCAGCAGCCGACAGACAATACAAGAGACCCAGTACTTC. This sequence encodes CASSRQTIQETQYF. The V call is TRBV4-1, the J call TRBJ2-5; the D gene is possibly TRBD1 (5 bases). Germline values: CDR1 MGHRA, CDR2 YSYEKL. Trimming cost V 4 bases and J 2 bases, with 11 bases left between them. The CDR3 contains 14 residues.

The chain carries TRBV29-1 and TRBJ2-1; D gene ambiguous. V gave up 6 bases and J gave up 6 bases, with 6 bases separating them. The CDR3 has 10 residues. From germline, CDR1 is SQVTM and CDR2 ANQGSEA. The CDR3 protein is CSVGSNEQFF. The DNA for the CDR3 is TGCAGCGTGGGTAGCAATGAGCAGTTCTTC.

The V gene is TRBV2, the J gene TRBJ1-4; D ambiguous. V was cut by 6 bases and J by 4 bases, with 9 bases left in between. The germline CDR1 and CDR2 sequences are SNHLY and FYNNEI. The CDR3 loop spans 13 amino acids. The CDR3 here is CASRADGNEKLFF. CDR3 nucleotide sequence: TGTGCCAGCAGGGCGGACGGTAATGAAAAACTGTTTTTT. The whole variable domain, filled in from reference TRBV2 and TRBJ1-4, reads EPEVTQTPSHQVTQMGQEVILRCVPISNHLYFYWYRQILGQKVEFLVSFYNNEISEKSEIFDDQFSVERPDGSNFTLKIRSTKLEDSAMYFCASRADGNEKLFFGSGTQLSVL.

The chain couples TRBV28 to TRBJ2-4; 8 bases agree with TRBD2. CDR1 and CDR2 from the germline V gene are MDHEN and SYDVKM. The CDR3 runs 14 residues. V shed 6 bases, J shed 4 bases, and the junction held 5 bases outside the gene matches. CDR3 amino acids: CASSPQRGKNIQYF. DNA of the CDR3: TGTGCCAGCAGCCCCCAGCGGGGGAAAAACATTCAGTACTTC.

The chain couples TRBV30 to TRBJ2-7, with D perhaps TRBD1 (6 bases). The ends were cut back, 3 bases at V and 6 bases at J, with 12 bases in the middle. There are 12 residues in the CDR3. Germline CDR1 is GTSNPN and CDR2 is SVGIG (reference sequence). CDR3 in amino acids: CAWSQGIGEQYF. Here the CDR3 DNA reads TGTGCCTGGAGCCAGGGGATAGGCGAGCAGTACTTC.

The chain links TRBV6-6 to TRBJ2-1; D call uncertain. With 8 bases removed from V and 3 bases from J, the gap between germline ends came to 8 bases. This CDR3 has 12 amino acids. Germline CDR1 reads MNHNY; CDR2 reads SVGAGI (reference sequence). CDR3 protein: CASFDHYNEQFF. As DNA, the CDR3 is TGTGCCAGCTTCGACCACTACAATGAGCAGTTCTTC.

The CDR3 region has the DNA TGTGCCAGCAGCTTAGATGGGGTCGGCAATCAGCCCCAGCATTTT. It specifies CASSLDGVGNQPQHF. The chain combines TRBV11-2 with TRBJ1-5; D gene uncertain. Per germline, CDR1 SGHAT and CDR2 FQNNGV. The V and J ends lost 0 bases and 2 bases respectively, with 8 bases between them. The CDR3 runs to 15 residues.

J is TRBJ2-6 and V is TRBV7-2; 7 bases line up with TRBD2. Trimming removed 3 bases from V and 0 bases from J; junction bases left unmatched: 5. Germline assignment: CDR1 SGHTA and CDR2 FQGNSA. CDR3 length: 17 residues. The CDR3 reads CASSLRGTNSGANVLTF. The DNA of the CDR3 is TGTGCCAGCAGCTTGCGGGGGACGAACTCTGGGGCCAACGTCCTGACTTTC.

V is TRBV2 and J is TRBJ2-5; D may correspond to TRBD1 or TRBD2 (5 bases each). Per the germline V gene, CDR1 is SNHLY and CDR2 is FYNNEI. This CDR3 contains 13 residues. Deletions cut 6 bases from V and 0 bases from J, with 8 bases between. CDR3 sequence (DNA): TGTGCCAGCAGGGGGACCTACCAAGAGACCCAGTACTTC. The encoded protein is CASRGTYQETQYF.

The chain joins TRBV6-1 to TRBJ1-5, with TRBD1 matching over 8 bases. With 2 bases clipped from V and 5 bases from J, the junction kept 11 bases outside the gene matches. The length of the CDR3 is 17 residues. Looked up from germline, CDR1 is MNHNS and CDR2 is SASEGT. Here the CDR3 DNA reads TGTGCCAGCAGTGAACTTTTCGGCAGGGGGCCCTATCAGCCCCAGCATTTT. It codes for CASSELFGRGPYQPQHF.

This chain links TRBV28 with TRBJ2-6; a weak D match, TRBD2 (6 bases). The CDR3 consists of 14 residues. Between the trimmed V and J ends, which lost 8 bases and 2 bases, there was a span of 10 bases. Germline CDR1 reads MDHEN; CDR2 reads SYDVKM. CDR3 DNA: TGTGCCAGCGGCGGGGAGACTGGGGCCAACGTCCTGACTTTC. Amino acids: CASGGETGANVLTF.

In its sample, this clone was seen many times. The genes are TRBV7-9 and TRBJ1-1, with unresolved D. Per the germline V gene, CDR1 is SEHNR and CDR2 is FQNEAQ (reference sequence). This CDR3 comprises 13 residues. V was cut by 3 bases and J by 4 bases, with 9 bases left in between. The CDR3 is CASSFQLGTEAFF. CDR3 nucleotides: TGTGCCAGCAGCTTCCAGTTAGGCACTGAAGCTTTCTTT.

The chain has TRBV28 and TRBJ1-1; 8 bases map to TRBD1. The CDR3 covers 14 residues. V shed 4 bases, J shed 1 base, and the junction held 2 bases outside the gene matches. From germline, CDR1 is MDHEN and CDR2 SYDVKM. The CDR3 sequence is CASSSGTGNTEAFF. In DNA, the CDR3 is TGTGCCAGCAGTTCCGGGACAGGGAACACTGAAGCTTTCTTT.